This T cell receptor (beta chain) appears in the sequencing data of a study of blood T cell repertoires in COVID-19. Turning to the study itself: There were acute and convalescent COVID-19 samples, and they came from the United States, Italy and Spain. T cells, B-cell-depleted T cells, or PBMCs provided the cDNA or gDNA that served as material.

Germline-derived CDR1 and CDR2 are SGDLS and YYNGEE. V was pared by 0 bases and J by 4 bases, with 13 bases between. There are 15 residues in the CDR3. Original handling: Nucleated cell number was recorded as an estimate derived from reference gene primer amplification. TCRdb's table, derived via immunoSEQ multiplex PCR, lists solely in-frame clones and lacks some. V and J calls and clone size are given by that table; D and trimming were obtained from the DNA. The sample lists over 75,000 clones, around 82% occurring once. Sequenced sample: peripheral blood. The source of this sequence is a man aged 50 to 59 who had recovered from COVID-19. The rearrangement joins TRBV9 to TRBJ2-5; the D gene is possibly TRBD1 (6 bases). The CDR3 spells CASSVGTGRGETQYF. The CDR3 region has the DNA TGTGCCAGCAGCGTAGGTACAGGGCGAGGAGAGACCCAGTACTTC.